The 2 T cell receptor beta chains below all came from one sample that was sequenced in a study of blood T cell repertoires in COVID-19. Assay: immunoSEQ multiplex PCR; the TCRdb copy retains only in-frame clones and omits some. The data hold about 250,000 clones, with 86% observed a single time. The specimen sequenced was peripheral blood. The receptors come from a woman older than 75 with COVID-19, enrolled during active disease.

This rearrangement joins TRBV30 to TRBJ2-3, with 8 bases that match TRBD2. The CDR3 has 14 amino acids. After removal of 2 bases from V and 4 bases from J, the junction contained 5 bases not matched to a gene. Germline loops: CDR1 GTSNPN, CDR2 SVGIG (reference sequence). The chain's CDR3 is CAWSTSGGADTQYF. The CDR3, as DNA: TGTGCCTGGAGTACAAGCGGGGGAGCAGATACGCAGTATTTT.

CDR3 sequence reads: CARNRGMNTEAFF. In nucleotides, the CDR3 is TGTGCCAGAAACAGGGGTATGAACACTGAAGCTTTCTTT. V usage is TRBV2 and J usage is TRBJ1-1; 7 bases map to TRBD1. The ends lost 9 bases at V and 0 bases at J; junction bases unmatched: 4. The CDR3 length is 13 residues. CDR1 is SNHLY, CDR2 FYNNEI, per germline.